A single count supports the clone carrying this T cell receptor beta chain. This sample was taken from a study of shared clonotypes between healthy human individuals. Overall study: Those who served as donors were a couple of women and a few men between the ages of 18 and 49.

TCRdb keeps only in-frame clones here, not all; method: immunoSEQ multiplex PCR. Of approximately 2,000,000 clones detected, about nine tenths appear once; the ten largest clones hold approximately 0.4%. The CDR3 sequence is 12 residues long. V was clipped by 6 bases and J by 8 bases; unmatched bases: 6. Per the germline V gene, CDR1 is MNHEY and CDR2 is SMNVEV (reference sequence). Sample: naive CD4+ T cells from PBMCs. Described subset: CD45RA+ positively selected. This clonotype originated in a man between 18 and 29 years old in good health. Some clones in this sample may be carry-over from other donors' samples. The V and J genes are TRBV27 and TRBJ1-1, with 7 bases matching TRBD1. The CDR3 coding sequence is TGTGCCAGCAGAAGAGGACAGGAGGAAGCTTTCTTT. It yields the protein CASRRGQEEAFF.